This record covers a single T cell receptor (beta chain). This clonotype was seen only once. Its antigen specificity is not known. No base qualities exist here, and no much larger clone lies one base off it. Weak support is all one read offers. V and J lose 3 bases and 5 bases, and a span of 10 bases separates them. Taken from cysteine to phenylalanine, the CDR3 has 13 residues. Just CDR3 DNA is preserved here, 39 bases in frame from base 1. Taken from the germline V gene (reference sequence), the CDR1 and CDR2 loops are SEHNR and FQNEAQ. Sequencer: Illumina HiSeq 2500. Quantitative 5'-RACE with molecular barcodes was used to prepare TCR beta libraries. From the authors' description of their analysis: A new computational method based on a probabilistic model of VDJ rearrangement was used to identify disease-linked TCR variants. TCRdb took the public reads, trimmed them with fastp at Q25, ran MiXCR for clone calling and kept in-frame beta chains. CDR3 protein sequences are deduplicated, and each keeps its most common genes and DNA. The V and J calls, along with clone size, are taken from TCRdb and not from the paper's own processing. This sample gives almost 400,000 distinct CDR3 sequences in total; 20% to 25% of them show up just once. About 16% of the sample is held by the ten biggest clonotypes.

This sample was included in a study of CD8 T cells in ankylosing spondylitis (TCRdb year 2017). Background on the whole study: The study profiled T cell receptor beta repertoires in healthy donors and ankylosing spondylitis patients to find disease-linked TCR variants. The full study cohort was made up of 25 ankylosing spondylitis patients and 108 healthy donors. Peripheral blood was sampled, and synovial fluid was additionally collected from ankylosing spondylitis patients. The investigation overall reported the following: The disease-linked clones showed a CD8+ phenotype and occurred at relatively low frequencies in peripheral blood. A TCR beta motif of eight highly homologous amino acid variants appeared characteristic of blood from ankylosing spondylitis patients. Some motif variants had previously been reported in the synovial fluid and blood of reactive arthritis patients, which suggests shared mechanisms of disease initiation. The disease-linked clones were reported as significantly enriched in matched synovial fluid samples from ankylosing spondylitis patients.

Recombination linked TRBV7-9 to TRBJ2-5; there is no confident call for the D gene. The sequenced sample consisted of blood, either unsorted or a sorted T cell fraction (not recorded which). The clonotype originates from a male donor with ankylosing spondylitis. The nucleotide sequence is given as TGTGCCAGCAGCTTTGGGGTGATCGAGACCCAGTACTTC. Its protein product is CASSFGVIETQYF.